What follows are 22 T cell receptor beta chains derived from one specimen sequenced in a study of vaccination and CD4 T cells after COVID-19. The assay that was used to sequence DNA from cultured CD4+ T cells was the Oncomine TCR Beta short-read assay. A single record per CDR3 protein comes from TCRdb applying MiXCR to the PCR reads. The sample consists of tens of thousands of distinct CDR3 sequences, roughly two fifths of them appearing once. No cognate antigen is known for these TCRs. The treatment: roughly 10-day PBMC culture with coronavirus spike peptide pools or control peptides (ViraFEST assay). Sequencing was done on a sample of CD4+ T cells from blood, cultured in vitro. Source of these receptors: a human donor who had recovered from COVID-19.

This clonotype was recorded a few times. The chain carries TRBV6-1 and TRBJ1-1; D may be TRBD1 (6 bases). V gave up 7 bases and J gave up 8 bases, with 17 bases separating them. The CDR3 extends over 13 amino acids. Germline V gene sequence: CDR1 MNHNS, CDR2 SASEGT. DNA of the CDR3: TGTGCCAGCAACCCCACAACAGGGCCCGAAGCTTTCTTT. Its translation is CASNPTTGPEAFF.

The chain combines TRBV20-1 with TRBJ1-1, with D possibly being TRBD1 (5 bases). Trimming stripped 1 base from V and 3 bases from J, with 9 bases between. The CDR3 totals 13 residues. The germline V gene encodes CDR1 DFQATT and CDR2 SNEGSKA (reference sequence). This CDR3 reads CSARGGWDTEAFF. In DNA form, the CDR3 reads TGCAGTGCTAGAGGGGGGTGGGACACTGAAGCTTTCTTT.

This clonotype was detected a few times. The rearrangement uses TRBV19 and TRBJ1-5; D unclear. Trimming stripped 1 base from V and 4 bases from J, with 8 bases between. Germline CDR1 is LNHDA and CDR2 is SQIVND (reference sequence). The CDR3 consists of 14 residues. The CDR3 DNA follows: TGTGCCAGTAGTATAGTCGGGATAAATCAGCCCCAGCATTTT. It encodes CASSIVGINQPQHF.

This clonotype was detected a few times. The rearrangement joins TRBV25-1 to TRBJ2-2; no firm D call. Per the germline V gene, CDR1 is MGHDK and CDR2 is SYGVNS. The CDR3 consists of 15 residues. Trimming stripped 1 base from V and 1 base from J, with 7 bases between. The CDR3 bases are TGTGCCAGCAGTGAATCTAGGATGAACACCGGGGAGCTGTTTTTT. This sequence encodes CASSESRMNTGELFF.

The chain joins TRBV20-1 to TRBJ2-7, with unresolved D. V was trimmed by 1 base and J by 6 bases, leaving 16 bases between them. Germline V CDR1 and CDR2: DFQATT, SNEGSKA (reference sequence). The CDR3 extends over 14 amino acids. CDR3 in DNA: TGCAGTGCTAGAGTCGTAGCAGGAAGTACCGAGCAGTACTTC. Translating it yields CSARVVAGSTEQYF.

This clonotype has just a few counts. The genes are TRBV6-1 and TRBJ2-3; 9 positions agree with TRBD2. CDR1 and CDR2 (germline): MNHNS, SASEGT. This CDR3 has 11 amino acids. J was trimmed by 14 bases and V by 7 bases; bases with no gene match: 7. DNA of the CDR3: TGTGCCAGCATCATAGCGGGGGCGATGTATTTT. Encoded protein: CASIIAGAMYF.

The CDR3 nucleotides are TGTGCCAGCAGTTTTACTATTTGGGCGGGGGGTGGAAATGAGCAGTTCTTC. This translates into CASSFTIWAGGGNEQFF. This chain connects TRBV11-3 to TRBJ2-1, with 8 bases fitting TRBD2. The CDR3 has 17 residues. Germline V gene data show CDR1 as SGHNT and CDR2 as YENEEA. J gave up 7 bases and V 6 bases, and 17 bases lay outside the gene matches.

The chain recombines TRBV6-4 with TRBJ2-5, with a tentative D call TRBD1 (5 bases). The CDR3 loop spans 12 amino acids. The V gene lost 8 bases and the J gene lost 10 bases, with 17 bases spanning the gap. CDR1 and CDR2 from the germline V gene are MRHNA and SNTAGT. The CDR3 DNA reads TGTGCCAGCGCCCAAGGGGAAAGGGACCAGTACTTC. Protein: CASAQGERDQYF.

This clonotype was counted between two and nine times. The chain recombines TRBV20-1 with TRBJ1-1; 7 nucleotides line up with TRBD1. V was pared by 3 bases and J by 9 bases, with 13 bases of the junction left unmatched. The germline CDR1 and CDR2 sequences are DFQATT and SNEGSKA (reference sequence). The CDR3 is 14 residues long. The CDR3 here is CSASEGARGRKAFF. The CDR3 DNA reads TGCAGTGCTAGTGAGGGGGCGCGCGGTAGGAAAGCTTTCTTT.

The chain uses TRBV28 and TRBJ2-3, with no clear D. CDR1 and CDR2 (germline): MDHEN, SYDVKM. Trimming took off 5 bases at V and 5 bases at J, with 5 bases between the two ends. The CDR3 is 11 residues long. CDR3 region: CASSEKDTQYF. CDR3 nucleotides: TGTGCCAGCAGTGAGAAAGATACGCAGTATTTT.

This clonotype was picked up a small number of times. J is TRBJ2-5 and V is TRBV20-1; D is perhaps TRBD1 (5 bases). Germline V gene sequence: CDR1 DFQATT, CDR2 SNEGSKA (reference sequence). The CDR3 runs 13 residues. Deletions cut 3 bases from V and 5 bases from J, with 13 bases between. The CDR3 DNA is TGCAGTGCTAGTAGGGGCTCTCGGGAGACCCAGTACTTC. It is translated as CSASRGSRETQYF.

This chain links TRBV28 with TRBJ2-3, with 10 bases that match TRBD2. Germline V CDR1 and CDR2: MDHEN, SYDVKM. V was clipped by 5 bases and J by 4 bases; unmatched bases: 18. The CDR3 loop spans 19 amino acids. CDR3 sequence (DNA): TGTGCCAGCAGTCCACGCCGCTTTATTCTAGCGGGAGTTTCAGATACGCAGTATTTT. Protein product: CASSPRRFILAGVSDTQYF.

The chain carries TRBV20-1 and TRBJ2-3, with 10 bases matching TRBD2. Losses at the gene ends were 4 bases for V and 4 bases for J; bases not matched to a gene: 11. The CDR3 runs to 16 residues. CDR1 is DFQATT, CDR2 SNEGSKA, per germline (reference sequence). The CDR3: CSATGRAGGLSDTQYF. CDR3 nucleotide sequence: TGCAGTGCTACGGGGCGAGCGGGAGGGCTATCAGATACGCAGTATTTT.

This clonotype appeared a single time. The chain recombines TRBV27 with TRBJ2-4, with a tentative D call TRBD1 (6 bases). This CDR3 comprises 20 residues. The germline gives CDR1 MNHEY, CDR2 SMNVEV (reference sequence). V lost 6 bases to trimming and J lost 3 bases, with 30 bases between them. The CDR3: CASRRSSGTGPTGDKNIQYF. The CDR3 DNA follows: TGTGCCAGCAGAAGGTCAAGTGGAACAGGGCCTACCGGGGACAAAAACATTCAGTACTTC.

The chain couples TRBV5-1 to TRBJ1-2; perhaps TRBD1 as D (6 bases). The CDR3 contains 14 residues. V was trimmed by 0 bases and J by 4 bases, leaving 10 bases between them. Germline loops: CDR1 SGHRS, CDR2 YFSETQ. The CDR3 coding sequence is TGCGCCAGCAGCTTGGGGGGGACACTCTATGGCTACACCTTC. Amino acid sequence: CASSLGGTLYGYTF.

This clonotype was seen a handful of times. The chain employs TRBV28 and TRBJ2-7, with 11 nucleotides matching TRBD2. CDR1 is MDHEN, CDR2 SYDVKM, per germline. Trimming removed 5 bases from V and 5 bases from J; junction bases left unmatched: 8. The CDR3 length is 15 residues. The DNA of the CDR3 is TGTGCCAGCAGTACCCCTAGCGGGAGGTTCGACGAGCAGTACTTC. It encodes CASSTPSGRFDEQYF.

The chain has TRBV6-2 or TRBV6-3 and TRBJ2-7; perhaps TRBD1 as D (5 bases). CDR3 length: 15 residues. CDR1 MNHEY and CDR2 SVGEGT come from the germline V gene. Trimming pared 4 bases from V and 1 base from J, leaving 14 bases between. CDR3 DNA sequence: TGTGCCAGCAGTTCTCGCAGGGTTGAATCCTACGAGCAGTACTTC. Amino acids: CASSSRRVESYEQYF.

This clonotype was seen only a few times. The DNA of the CDR3 is TGTGCCAGCAGTTACTACAGGGGAGACGAGCAGTACTTC. It is translated as CASSYYRGDEQYF. The chain carries TRBV6-5 and TRBJ2-7; 7 positions agree with TRBD1. Germline V CDR1 and CDR2: MNHEY, SVGAGI. CDR3 length: 13 amino acids. Trimming cost V 1 base and J 5 bases; bases outside gene matches: 2.

The V call is TRBV5-1, the J call TRBJ1-2; D is ambiguous. This CDR3 has 14 residues. V was trimmed by 2 bases and J by 7 bases, leaving 15 bases between them. Germline CDR1 and CDR2: SGHRS and YFSETQ. CDR3: CASSFMEGEGGYTF. CDR3 DNA: TGCGCCAGCAGCTTTATGGAGGGAGAGGGTGGCTACACCTTC.

The J gene is TRBJ2-2, the V gene TRBV7-3; perhaps TRBD1 as D (6 bases). Between the trimmed V and J ends, which lost 8 bases and 0 bases, there was a span of 7 bases. This CDR3 is 13 amino acids long. Germline CDR1 reads SGHTA; CDR2 reads FQGTGA. CDR3 sequence: CASGTSNTGELFF. The CDR3 DNA follows: TGTGCCAGCGGGACATCGAACACCGGGGAGCTGTTTTTT. Full variable domain (remainder filled in from reference TRBV7-3 and TRBJ2-2): GAGVSQTPSNKVTEKGKYVELRCDPISGHTALYWYRQSLGQGPEFLIYFQGTGAADDSGLPNDRFFAVRPEGSVSTLKIQRTERGDSAVYLCASGTSNTGELFFGEGSRLTVL.

The chain joins TRBV7-8 to TRBJ2-7, with D tentatively TRBD1 (5 bases). The CDR3 spans 16 residues. Germline V lookup: CDR1 SGHVS, CDR2 FQNEAQ. The V end was cut by 1 base, the J end by 2 bases, with 15 bases between. CDR3 bases: TGTGCCAGCAGCTTAGTCGCTGGGGCGGCCGCCTACGAGCAGTACTTC. Translation gives CASSLVAGAAAYEQYF.

The chain uses TRBV7-6 and TRBJ2-3, with TRBD2 matching 8 bases. Looked up from germline, CDR1 is SGHVS and CDR2 is FNYEAQ. Unmatched junction bases numbered 4, after V lost 2 bases and J lost 0 bases. The CDR3 length is 16 residues. The CDR3 sequence is CASSLQRGLSTDTQYF. CDR3 in DNA: TGTGCCAGCAGCTTACAGCGGGGGCTTAGCACAGATACGCAGTATTTT.